The sequence of this T cell receptor beta chain was determined in a study of response to subunit inactivated influenza vaccine. General study results and limits: Authors suggested each seasonal influenza vaccination recruits few new T cells.

TCRdb fed the RT-PCR reads into MiXCR, producing one record per CDR3 protein. The sample includes some 500,000 distinct CDR3 sequences, 25% of them seen just once. This clonotype was counted between two and nine times. Its matching antigen is unknown. The CDR3 contains 14 residues. The ends were cut back, 3 bases at V and 4 bases at J, with 10 bases in the middle. CDR1 is SGHRS and CDR2 is YFSETQ in the germline V gene. This clonotype was obtained from a man over 45 who received an inactivated influenza vaccine. The sample in question was CD4+ T cells sorted from PBMCs, obtained roughly 5 days after vaccination. The chain combines TRBV5-1 with TRBJ2-2; D gene uncertain. CDR3 loop: CASSSGAGTGELFF. DNA of the CDR3: TGCGCCAGCAGCTCAGGCGCTGGCACCGGGGAGCTGTTTTTT.